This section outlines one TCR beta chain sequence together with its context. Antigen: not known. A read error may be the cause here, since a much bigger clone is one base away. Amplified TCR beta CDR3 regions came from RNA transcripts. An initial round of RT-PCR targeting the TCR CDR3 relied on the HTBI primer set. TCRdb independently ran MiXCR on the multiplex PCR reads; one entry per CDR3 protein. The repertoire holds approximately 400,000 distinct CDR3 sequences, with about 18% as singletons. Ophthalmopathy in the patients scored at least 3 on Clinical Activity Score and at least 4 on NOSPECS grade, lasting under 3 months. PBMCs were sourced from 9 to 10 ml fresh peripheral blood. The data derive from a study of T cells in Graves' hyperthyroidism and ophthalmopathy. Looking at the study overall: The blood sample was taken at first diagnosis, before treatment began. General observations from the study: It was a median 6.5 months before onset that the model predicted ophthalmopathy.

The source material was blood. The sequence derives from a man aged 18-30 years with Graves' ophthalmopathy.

The CDR3 sequence: CASRLLAEQFF. The CDR3 nucleotides are TGTGCCAGCAGGTTACTAGCGGAGCAGTTCTTC. The chain joins TRBV6-2 or TRBV6-3 to TRBJ2-1; TRBD2 matches at 7 bases. Germline CDR1 is MNHEY and CDR2 is SVGEGT. The CDR3 has 11 residues. The J segment lost 10 bases and the V segment lost 6 bases, leaving 3 bases of the junction unmatched.